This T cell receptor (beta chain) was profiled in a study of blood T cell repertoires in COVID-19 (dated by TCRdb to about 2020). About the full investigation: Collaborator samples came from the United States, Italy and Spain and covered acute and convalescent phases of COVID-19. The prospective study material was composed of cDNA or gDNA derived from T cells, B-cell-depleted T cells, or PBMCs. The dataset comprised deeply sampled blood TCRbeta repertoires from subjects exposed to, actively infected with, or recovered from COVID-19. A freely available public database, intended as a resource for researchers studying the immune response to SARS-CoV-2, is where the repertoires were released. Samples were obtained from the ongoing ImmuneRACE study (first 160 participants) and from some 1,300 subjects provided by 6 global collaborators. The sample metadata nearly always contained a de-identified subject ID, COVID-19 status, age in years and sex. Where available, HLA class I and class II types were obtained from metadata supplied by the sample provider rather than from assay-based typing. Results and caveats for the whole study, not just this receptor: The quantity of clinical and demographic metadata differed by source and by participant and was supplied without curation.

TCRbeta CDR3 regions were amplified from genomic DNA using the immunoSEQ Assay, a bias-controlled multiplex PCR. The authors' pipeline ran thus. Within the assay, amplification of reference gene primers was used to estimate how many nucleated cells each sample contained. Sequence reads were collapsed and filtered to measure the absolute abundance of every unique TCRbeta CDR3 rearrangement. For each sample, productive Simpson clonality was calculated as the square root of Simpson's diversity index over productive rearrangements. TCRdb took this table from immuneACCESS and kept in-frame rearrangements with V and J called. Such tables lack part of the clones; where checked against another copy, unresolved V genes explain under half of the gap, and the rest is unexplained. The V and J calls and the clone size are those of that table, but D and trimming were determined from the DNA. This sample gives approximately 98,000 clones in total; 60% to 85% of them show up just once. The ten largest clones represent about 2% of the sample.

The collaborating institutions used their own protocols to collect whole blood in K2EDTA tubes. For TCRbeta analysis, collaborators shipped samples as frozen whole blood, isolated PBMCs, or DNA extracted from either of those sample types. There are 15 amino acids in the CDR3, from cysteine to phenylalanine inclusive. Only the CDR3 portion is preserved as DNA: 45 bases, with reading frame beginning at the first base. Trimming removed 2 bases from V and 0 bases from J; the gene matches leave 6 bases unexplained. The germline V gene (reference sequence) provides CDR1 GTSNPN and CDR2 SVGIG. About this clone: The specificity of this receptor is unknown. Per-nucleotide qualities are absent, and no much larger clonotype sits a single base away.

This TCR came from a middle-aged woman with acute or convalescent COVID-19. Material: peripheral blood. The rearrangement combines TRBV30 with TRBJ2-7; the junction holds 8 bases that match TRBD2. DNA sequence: TGTGCCTGGAGTTCCCGGACTAGCCGCTCCTACGAGCAGTACTTC. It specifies CAWSSRTSRSYEQYF.